The 6 T cell receptor beta chains below all came from one sample that was sequenced in a study of shared clonotypes between healthy human individuals. The table came from immunoSEQ multiplex PCR; TCRdb's copy has only in-frame clones and leaves some out. The sample holds around 600,000 clones, roughly 96% seen once. The naive CD8 population came from CD45RO-negative cells selected for CCR7, without terminally differentiated effector memory CD45RA+ cells. Sequencing used naive CD8+ T cells sorted from blood. The receptors come from a woman in her thirties in good health.

The rearrangement links TRBV10-1 to TRBJ2-7; unclear D gene. Germline CDR1 reads WNHNN; CDR2 reads SYGVQD (reference sequence). Between the trimmed V and J ends, which lost 3 bases and 2 bases, there was a span of 5 bases. The CDR3 is 12 amino acids. CDR3 nucleotide sequence: TGCGCCAGCAGTGATTTCACCTACGAGCAGTACTTC. Residues: CASSDFTYEQYF.

The CDR3 coding sequence is TGTGCCAGCAGTAAACCAACAGGGATGGTACACGAGCAGTACTTC. The encoded protein is CASSKPTGMVHEQYF. V usage is TRBV28 and J usage is TRBJ2-7; a possible D gene is TRBD1 (6 bases). Per germline, CDR1 MDHEN and CDR2 SYDVKM. This CDR3 comprises 15 residues. V was clipped by 5 bases and J by 5 bases, with 19 bases between them.

The rearrangement joins TRBV11-2 to TRBJ2-1, with D possibly being TRBD2 (6 bases). CDR1 and CDR2 (germline): SGHAT, FQNNGV. The germline V and J ends were trimmed by 5 bases and 1 base, with 15 bases remaining between them. The CDR3 is made up of 16 amino acids. Here the CDR3 DNA reads TGTGCCAGCAGCCCGAAAGCGGGTCCTTCCTACAATGAGCAGTTCTTC. It codes for CASSPKAGPSYNEQFF.

The chain is built from TRBV27 and TRBJ2-7, with D maybe TRBD1 (5 bases). The CDR3 length is 14 residues. The V gene lost 5 bases and the J gene lost 2 bases, with 13 bases spanning the gap. Germline loops: CDR1 MNHEY, CDR2 SMNVEV (reference sequence). The CDR3 DNA reads TGTGCCAGCAGTCCGACCAGGGCGGCCTACGAGCAGTACTTC. Protein product: CASSPTRAAYEQYF.

The chain employs TRBV7-8 and TRBJ1-1; D unresolved. The CDR3 is 16 amino acids. Germline CDR1 is SGHVS and CDR2 is FQNEAQ. Trimming took off 4 bases at V and 0 bases at J, with 15 bases between the two ends. CDR3 loop: CASSSTIGRMNTEAFF. The DNA for the CDR3 is TGTGCCAGCAGCTCGACCATAGGACGGATGAACACTGAAGCTTTCTTT. Based on the CDR3 plus reference TRBV7-8 and TRBJ1-1, the full variable domain is GAGVSQSPRYKVAKRGQDVALRCDPISGHVSLFWYQQALGQGPEFLTYFQNEAQLDKSGLPSDRFFAERPEGSVSTLKIQRTQQEDSAVYLCASSSTIGRMNTEAFFGQGTRLTVV.

The J gene is TRBJ2-2, the V gene TRBV30; the match to TRBD2 covers 9 bases. Germline-derived CDR1 and CDR2 are GTSNPN and SVGIG (reference sequence). The CDR3 is made up of 14 amino acids. With 2 bases clipped from V and 4 bases from J, the junction kept 2 bases outside the gene matches. This CDR3 is CAWSRLAVTGELFF. The CDR3 DNA follows: TGTGCCTGGAGTAGACTAGCGGTCACCGGGGAGCTGTTTTTT. The full variable domain, with the rest looked up from reference TRBV30 and TRBJ2-2, is SQTIHQWPATLVQPVGSPLSLECTVEGTSNPNLYWYRQAAGRGLQLLFYSVGIGQISSEVPQNLSASRPQDRQFILSSKKLLLSDSGFYLCAWSRLAVTGELFFGEGSRLTVL.